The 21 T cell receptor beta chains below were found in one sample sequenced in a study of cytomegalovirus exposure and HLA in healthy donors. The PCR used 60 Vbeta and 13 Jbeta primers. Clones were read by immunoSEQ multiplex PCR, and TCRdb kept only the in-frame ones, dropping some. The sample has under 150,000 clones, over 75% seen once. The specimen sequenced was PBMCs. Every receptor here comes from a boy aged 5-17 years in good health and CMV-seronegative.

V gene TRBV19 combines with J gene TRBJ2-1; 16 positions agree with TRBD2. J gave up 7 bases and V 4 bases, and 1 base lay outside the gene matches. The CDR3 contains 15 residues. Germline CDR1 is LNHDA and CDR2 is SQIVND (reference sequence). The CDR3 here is CASSKGLAGGNEQFF. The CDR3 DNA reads TGTGCCAGTAGTAAGGGACTAGCGGGAGGGAATGAGCAGTTCTTC.

The CDR3 sequence is CASSFTTSADTQYF. CDR3 nucleotides: TGTGCCAGCAGCTTCACGACTAGTGCAGATACGCAGTATTTT. This rearrangement joins TRBV7-2 to TRBJ2-3; weak D call: TRBD2 (6 bases). The V end was cut by 3 bases, the J end by 4 bases, with 11 bases between. Germline values: CDR1 SGHTA, CDR2 FQGNSA. CDR3 length: 14 residues.

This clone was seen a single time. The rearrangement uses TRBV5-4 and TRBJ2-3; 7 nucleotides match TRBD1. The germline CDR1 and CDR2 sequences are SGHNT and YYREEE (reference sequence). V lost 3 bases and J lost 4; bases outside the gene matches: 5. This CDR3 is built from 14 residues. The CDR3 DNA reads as TGTGCCAGCAGCTGGCAGGACAGGCCAGATACGCAGTATTTT. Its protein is CASSWQDRPDTQYF.

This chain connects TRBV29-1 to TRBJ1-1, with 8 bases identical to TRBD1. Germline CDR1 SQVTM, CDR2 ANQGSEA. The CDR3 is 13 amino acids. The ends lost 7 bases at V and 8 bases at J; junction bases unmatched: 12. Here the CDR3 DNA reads TGCAGCGCCAGATATGACAGGGGTTCCGAAGCTTTCTTT. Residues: CSARYDRGSEAFF.

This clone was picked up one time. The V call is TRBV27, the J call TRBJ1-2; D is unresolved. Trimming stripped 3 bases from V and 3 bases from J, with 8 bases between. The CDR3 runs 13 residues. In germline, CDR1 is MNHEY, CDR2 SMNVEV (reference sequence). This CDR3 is CASSFGKDYGYTF. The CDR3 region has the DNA TGTGCCAGCAGTTTCGGGAAAGACTATGGCTACACCTTC.

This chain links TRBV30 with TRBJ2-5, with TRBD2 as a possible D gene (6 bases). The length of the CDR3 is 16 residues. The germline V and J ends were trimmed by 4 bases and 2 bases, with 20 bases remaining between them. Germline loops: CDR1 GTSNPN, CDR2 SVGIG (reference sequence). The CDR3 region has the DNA TGTGCCTGGAACGGAGGGGCGGGCAGGAGGCAAGAGACCCAGTACTTC. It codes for CAWNGGAGRRQETQYF.

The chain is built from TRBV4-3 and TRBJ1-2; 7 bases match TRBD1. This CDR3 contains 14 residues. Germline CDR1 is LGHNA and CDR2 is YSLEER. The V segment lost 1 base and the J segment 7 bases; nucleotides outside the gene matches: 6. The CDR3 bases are TGCGCCAGCAGCCAAGGAGACAGGGTTGGTGGCTACACCTTC. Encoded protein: CASSQGDRVGGYTF.

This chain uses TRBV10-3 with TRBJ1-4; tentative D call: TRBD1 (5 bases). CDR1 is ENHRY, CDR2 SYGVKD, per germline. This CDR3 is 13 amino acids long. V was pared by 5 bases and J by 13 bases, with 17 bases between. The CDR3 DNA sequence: TGTGCCATCAGTTACGCGGAGGGGAGGTCACTGTTTTTT. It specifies CAISYAEGRSLFF.

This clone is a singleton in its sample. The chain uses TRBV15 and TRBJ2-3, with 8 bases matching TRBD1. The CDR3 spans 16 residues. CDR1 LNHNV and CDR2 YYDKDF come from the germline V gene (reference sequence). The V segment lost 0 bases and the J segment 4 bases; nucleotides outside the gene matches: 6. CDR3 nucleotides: TGTGCCACCAGCAGAGAGCCAGGGGGCTTGGCAGATACGCAGTATTTT. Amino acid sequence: CATSREPGGLADTQYF.

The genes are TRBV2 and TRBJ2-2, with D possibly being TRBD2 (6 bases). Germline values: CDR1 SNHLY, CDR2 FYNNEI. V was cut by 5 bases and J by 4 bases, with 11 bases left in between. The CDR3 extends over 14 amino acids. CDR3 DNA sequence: TGTGCCAGCAGTATCCGGGAGCTCACCGGGGAGCTGTTTTTT. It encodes CASSIRELTGELFF.

The CDR3 region is CASRRDRGLSGNTIYF. CDR3 coding DNA: TGTGCCAGCAGACGGGACAGGGGGCTCTCTGGAAACACCATATATTTT. This chain links TRBV6-6 with TRBJ1-3; 12 bases match TRBD1. J gave up 0 bases and V 6 bases, and 3 bases lay outside the gene matches. Per germline, CDR1 MNHNY and CDR2 SVGAGI (reference sequence). The CDR3 has 16 residues.

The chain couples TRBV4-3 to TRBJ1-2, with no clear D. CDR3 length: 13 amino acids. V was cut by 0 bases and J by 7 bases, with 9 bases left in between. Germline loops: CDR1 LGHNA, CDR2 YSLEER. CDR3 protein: CASSQDIPGGYTF. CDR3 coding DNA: TGCGCCAGCAGCCAAGATATCCCAGGTGGCTACACCTTC.

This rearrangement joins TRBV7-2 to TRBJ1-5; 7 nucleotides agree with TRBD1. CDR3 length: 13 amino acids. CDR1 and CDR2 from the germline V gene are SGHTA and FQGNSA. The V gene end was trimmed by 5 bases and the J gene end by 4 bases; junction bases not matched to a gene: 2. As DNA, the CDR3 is TGTGCCAGCAGCCGGGGACAGAATCAGCCCCAGCATTTT. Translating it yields CASSRGQNQPQHF.

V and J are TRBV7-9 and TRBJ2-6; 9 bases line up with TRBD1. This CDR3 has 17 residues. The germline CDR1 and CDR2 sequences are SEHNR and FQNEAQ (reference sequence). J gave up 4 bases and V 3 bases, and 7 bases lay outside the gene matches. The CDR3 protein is CASSFRDRANGANVLTF. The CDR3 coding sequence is TGTGCCAGCAGCTTCCGGGACAGGGCTAACGGGGCCAACGTCCTGACTTTC.

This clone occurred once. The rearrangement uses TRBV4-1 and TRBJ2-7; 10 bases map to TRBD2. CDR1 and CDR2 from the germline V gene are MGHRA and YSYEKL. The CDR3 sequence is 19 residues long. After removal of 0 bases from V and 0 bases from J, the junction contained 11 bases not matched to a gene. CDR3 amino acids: CASSQEVASGSPSSYEQYF. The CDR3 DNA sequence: TGCGCCAGCAGCCAAGAAGTAGCTAGCGGGAGTCCAAGCTCCTACGAGCAGTACTTC.

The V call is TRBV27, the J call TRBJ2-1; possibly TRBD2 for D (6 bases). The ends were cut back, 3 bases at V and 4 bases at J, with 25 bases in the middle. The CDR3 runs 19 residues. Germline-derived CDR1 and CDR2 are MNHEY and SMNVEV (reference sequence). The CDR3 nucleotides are TGTGCCAGCAGTTTCTTCAGGGCCACCGTGGACTACCGGTACAATGAGCAGTTCTTC. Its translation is CASSFFRATVDYRYNEQFF.

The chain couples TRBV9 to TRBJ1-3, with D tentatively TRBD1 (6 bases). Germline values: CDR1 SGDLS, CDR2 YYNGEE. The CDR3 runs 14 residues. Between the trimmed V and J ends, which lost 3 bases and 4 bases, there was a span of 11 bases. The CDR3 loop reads CASSAPGQGNTIYF. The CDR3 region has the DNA TGTGCCAGCAGCGCTCCGGGACAAGGAAACACCATATATTTT.

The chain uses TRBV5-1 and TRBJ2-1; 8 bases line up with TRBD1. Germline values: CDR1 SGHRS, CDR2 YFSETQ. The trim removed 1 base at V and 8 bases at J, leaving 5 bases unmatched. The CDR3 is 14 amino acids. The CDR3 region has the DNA TGCGCCAGCAGCTTGAGGACAGGGCTGGATGAGCAGTTCTTC. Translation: CASSLRTGLDEQFF.

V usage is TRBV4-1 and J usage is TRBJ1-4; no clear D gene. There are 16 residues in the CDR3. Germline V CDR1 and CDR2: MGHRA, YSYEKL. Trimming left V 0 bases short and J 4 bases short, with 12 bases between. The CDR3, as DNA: TGCGCCAGCAGCCAAGATGGAACAGCCCGTAATGAAAAACTGTTTTTT. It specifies CASSQDGTARNEKLFF.

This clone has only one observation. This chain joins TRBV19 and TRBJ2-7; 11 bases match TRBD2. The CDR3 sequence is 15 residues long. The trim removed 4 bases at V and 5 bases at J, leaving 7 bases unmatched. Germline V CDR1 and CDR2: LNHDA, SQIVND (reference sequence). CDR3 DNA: TGTGCCAGTAGTACCATAGCGGGAGGGCCCAACGAGCAGTACTTC. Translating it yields CASSTIAGGPNEQYF.

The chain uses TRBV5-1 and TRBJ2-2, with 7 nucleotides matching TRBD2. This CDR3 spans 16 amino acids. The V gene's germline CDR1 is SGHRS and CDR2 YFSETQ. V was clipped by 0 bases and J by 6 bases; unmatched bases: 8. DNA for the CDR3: TGCGCCAGCAGCTTGGCGGCTTCTCGGGAGGCCGGGGAGCTGTTTTTT. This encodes CASSLAASREAGELFF. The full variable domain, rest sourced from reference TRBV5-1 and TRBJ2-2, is KAGVTQTPRYLIKTRGQQVTLSCSPISGHRSVSWYQQTPGQGLQFLFEYFSETQRNKGNFPGRFSGRQFSNSRSEMNVSTLELGDSALYLCASSLAASREAGELFFGEGSRLTVL.